Following are 17 T cell receptor beta chains from one sample sequenced in a study of regulatory T cells in long-lasting Graves disease. To make TCR beta libraries, researchers used iRepertoire HTBI primers and Arm-PCR of CDR3 regions. TCRdb reprocessed the multiplex PCR reads with MiXCR, giving one entry per CDR3 protein. The sample yields about 300,000 distinct CDR3 sequences, approximately 20% seen once. Stated time point: persistent/refractory GD, antithyroid drugs over 5 years with positive TRAb. The TCR library used RNA extracted from PBMCs. The sample was peripheral blood mononuclear cells (PBMCs), taken when the disease was refractory, from a patient treated with antithyroid drugs. The receptor set was obtained from a female donor with Graves disease.

The chain employs TRBV9 and TRBJ2-2; no definite D call. The CDR3 is made up of 15 amino acids. V was cut by 0 bases and J by 3 bases, with 9 bases left in between. The germline gives CDR1 SGDLS, CDR2 YYNGEE. CDR3 residues: CASSVAGVDTGELFF. As DNA, the CDR3 is TGTGCCAGCAGCGTAGCGGGCGTGGACACCGGGGAGCTGTTTTTT.

The V and J genes are TRBV13 and TRBJ1-5; 7 positions match TRBD1. This CDR3 region has 14 residues. Germline V gene data show CDR1 as PRHDT and CDR2 as FYEKMQ (reference sequence). V was clipped by 5 bases and J by 3 bases; unmatched bases: 4. CDR3 bases: TGTGCCAGCAGCCTGGGGACAGACAATCAGCCCCAGCATTTT. Protein sequence: CASSLGTDNQPQHF.

About this clonotype itself: This may be a read error: a much more frequent sequence differs by one nucleotide. Because the CDR3 is missing its conserved closing phenylalanine or tryptophan, this is likely a read error. J is TRBJ1-5 and V is TRBV28, with D hard to call. Trimming took 3 bases from V and 7 from J, leaving 13 bases between them. Germline V CDR1 and CDR2: MDHEN, SYDVKM. The CDR3 sequence is 14 residues long. The chain's CDR3 is CASSFRSNWQPQHS. DNA for the CDR3: TGTGCCAGCAGTTTTCGGTCAAACTGGCAGCCCCAGCATTCT.

The chain uses TRBV27 and TRBJ2-3; 8 nucleotides align to TRBD2. This CDR3 contains 13 residues. Germline CDR1 reads MNHEY; CDR2 reads SMNVEV (reference sequence). The junction had 5 bases not matched to a gene; V was cut back by 6 bases and J by 6 bases. The CDR3 sequence is CASRPAGGDTQYF. The CDR3 nucleotides read TGTGCCAGCAGACCCGCGGGAGGCGATACGCAGTATTTT.

This chain connects TRBV3-1 to TRBJ2-7; 10 nucleotides align to TRBD2. The CDR3 runs 15 residues. J lost 3 bases, V lost 3 bases, and 5 bases had no gene match. Germline V gives CDR1 LGHDT, CDR2 YNNKEL (reference sequence). In DNA, the CDR3 is TGTGCCAGCAGCCATCTAGCGGGAGACCTCTACGAGCAGTACTTC. As protein: CASSHLAGDLYEQYF.

The V gene is TRBV6-2 or TRBV6-3, the J gene TRBJ1-5; no clear D gene. CDR1 is MNHEY and CDR2 is SVGEGT in the germline V gene. Trimming took off 0 bases at V and 5 bases at J, with 8 bases between the two ends. This CDR3 comprises 14 residues. CDR3 sequence reads: CASSYSPGDQPQHF. CDR3 sequence (DNA): TGTGCCAGCAGTTACTCTCCCGGAGATCAGCCCCAGCATTTT.

This chain joins TRBV6-2 or TRBV6-3 and TRBJ2-2, with D possibly TRBD2 on 6 matching bases. V lost 2 bases and J 4 bases, leaving 11 bases between the germline ends. CDR1 and CDR2 from the germline V gene are MNHEY and SVGEGT. This CDR3 spans 15 amino acids. This CDR3 reads CASSYRGRTTGELFF. The CDR3 nucleotides read TGTGCCAGCAGTTACCGGGGGAGAACCACCGGGGAGCTGTTTTTT.

The chain is built from TRBV7-3 and TRBJ1-6; TRBD1 might be the D (5 bases). Trimming took 2 bases from V and 8 from J, leaving 10 bases between them. The CDR3 covers 14 residues. The germline V gene encodes CDR1 SGHTA and CDR2 FQGTGA. The CDR3 spells CASSLGDSDSPLHF. The CDR3 bases are TGTGCCAGCAGCTTAGGGGACTCGGATTCACCCCTCCACTTT. Looking up the rest from reference TRBV7-3 and TRBJ1-6 gives the full variable domain: GAGVSQTPSNKVTEKGKYVELRCDPISGHTALYWYRQSLGQGPEFLIYFQGTGAADDSGLPNDRFFAVRPEGSVSTLKIQRTERGDSAVYLCASSLGDSDSPLHFGNGTRLTVT.

The table lists this clonotype with a few counts. The V gene is TRBV6-1, the J gene TRBJ1-2; no reliable D call. Germline-derived CDR1 and CDR2 are MNHNS and SASEGT. Trimming took off 7 bases at V and 8 bases at J, with 17 bases between the two ends. The CDR3 is 13 amino acids. The CDR3 is CASNLRVLGGYTF. Written as DNA, the CDR3 is TGTGCCAGCAACCTACGAGTACTGGGCGGCTACACCTTC.

The chain employs TRBV28 and TRBJ2-2; 9 bases line up with TRBD2. The ends lost 4 bases at V and 7 bases at J; junction bases unmatched: 7. This CDR3 region has 15 residues. Germline CDR1 MDHEN, CDR2 SYDVKM. DNA of the CDR3: TGTGCCAGCAGTTCTAGCGGGGTGCAGGGCGGGGAGCTGTTTTTT. It codes for CASSSSGVQGGELFF.

This rearrangement joins TRBV6-1 to TRBJ2-5; D ambiguous. Germline values: CDR1 MNHNS, CDR2 SASEGT. The V gene lost 7 bases and the J gene lost 5 bases, with 11 bases spanning the gap. CDR3 length: 12 residues. CDR3 protein: CASTDLPETQYF. CDR3 DNA: TGTGCCAGCACCGACCTCCCGGAGACCCAGTACTTC.

This chain uses TRBV10-3 with TRBJ2-2; 11 bases line up with TRBD2. J was trimmed by 6 bases and V by 0 bases; bases with no gene match: 9. The CDR3 extends over 18 amino acids. In germline, CDR1 is ENHRY, CDR2 SYGVKD. CDR3 bases: TGTGCCATCAGTGAGTCTCTACCGGCTAGCGGGAGGCCCGGGGAGCTGTTTTTT. The encoded protein is CAISESLPASGRPGELFF.

This clonotype was recorded at least ten times. The chain recombines TRBV28 with TRBJ2-7; 8 nucleotides align to TRBD1. V shed 7 bases, J shed 4 bases, and the junction held 6 bases outside the gene matches. The CDR3 loop spans 13 amino acids. Germline values: CDR1 MDHEN, CDR2 SYDVKM. The CDR3 loop reads CASTYTGGYEQYF. CDR3 coding DNA: TGTGCCAGCACTTATACAGGGGGTTACGAGCAGTACTTC. Variable domain in full (rest from reference TRBV28 and TRBJ2-7): DVKVTQSSRYLVKRTGEKVFLECVQDMDHENMFWYRQDPGLGLRLIYFSYDVKMKEKGDIPEGYSVSREKKERFSLILESASTNQTSMYLCASTYTGGYEQYFGPGTRLTVT.

This clonotype has a count of ten or more. CDR3 sequence: CASRDEYAEQFF. As DNA, the CDR3 is TGTGCCAGCAGGGACGAATACGCTGAGCAGTTCTTC. The rearrangement uses TRBV28 and TRBJ2-1; no definite D call. V was clipped by 6 bases and J by 9 bases, with 12 bases between them. In germline, CDR1 is MDHEN, CDR2 SYDVKM. CDR3 length: 12 residues.

V usage is TRBV12-3 or TRBV12-4 and J usage is TRBJ2-2; the match to TRBD2 covers 7 bases. The V gene end was trimmed by 11 bases and the J gene end by 2 bases; junction bases not matched to a gene: 5. This CDR3 is 13 amino acids long. The CDR3 loop reads CAPGGVNTGELFF. The DNA of the CDR3 is TGTGCCCCGGGGGGTGTTAACACCGGGGAGCTGTTTTTT.

This clonotype was picked up one time. One base away lies a much larger clone, so this may be a sequencing read error. V and J are TRBV28 and TRBJ2-7; 10 nucleotides align to TRBD2. The CDR3 loop spans 15 amino acids. J lost 6 bases, V lost 6 bases, and 11 bases had no gene match. Looked up from germline, CDR1 is MDHEN and CDR2 is SYDVKM. The CDR3 sequence is CASSRIGLAVSEQYF. CDR3 DNA: TGTGCCAGCAGCCGTATTGGACTAGCGGTGAGCGAGCAGTACTTC.

The J gene is TRBJ2-2, the V gene TRBV20-1; 8 nucleotides match TRBD1. The trim removed 5 bases at V and 4 bases at J, leaving 6 bases unmatched. The germline gives CDR1 DFQATT, CDR2 SNEGSKA (reference sequence). The CDR3 length is 14 residues. The CDR3 DNA reads as TGCAGTGCTCGGCAGGGGGCGGGCACCGGGGAGCTGTTTTTT. Translated: CSARQGAGTGELFF.